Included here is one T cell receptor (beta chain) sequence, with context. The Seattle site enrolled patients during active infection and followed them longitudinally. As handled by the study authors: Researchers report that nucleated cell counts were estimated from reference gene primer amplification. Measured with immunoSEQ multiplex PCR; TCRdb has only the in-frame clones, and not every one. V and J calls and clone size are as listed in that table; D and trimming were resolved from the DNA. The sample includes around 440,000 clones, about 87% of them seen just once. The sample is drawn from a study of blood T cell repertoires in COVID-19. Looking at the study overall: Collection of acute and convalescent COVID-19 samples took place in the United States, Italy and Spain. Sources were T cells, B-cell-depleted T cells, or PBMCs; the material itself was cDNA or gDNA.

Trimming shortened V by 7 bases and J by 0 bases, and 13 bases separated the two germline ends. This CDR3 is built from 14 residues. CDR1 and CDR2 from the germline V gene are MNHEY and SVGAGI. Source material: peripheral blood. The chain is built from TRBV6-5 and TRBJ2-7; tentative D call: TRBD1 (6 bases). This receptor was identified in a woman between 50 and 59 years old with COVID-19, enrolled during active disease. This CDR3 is CASIMDRDSYEQYF. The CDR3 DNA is TGTGCCAGCATCATGGACAGAGACTCCTACGAGCAGTACTTC.